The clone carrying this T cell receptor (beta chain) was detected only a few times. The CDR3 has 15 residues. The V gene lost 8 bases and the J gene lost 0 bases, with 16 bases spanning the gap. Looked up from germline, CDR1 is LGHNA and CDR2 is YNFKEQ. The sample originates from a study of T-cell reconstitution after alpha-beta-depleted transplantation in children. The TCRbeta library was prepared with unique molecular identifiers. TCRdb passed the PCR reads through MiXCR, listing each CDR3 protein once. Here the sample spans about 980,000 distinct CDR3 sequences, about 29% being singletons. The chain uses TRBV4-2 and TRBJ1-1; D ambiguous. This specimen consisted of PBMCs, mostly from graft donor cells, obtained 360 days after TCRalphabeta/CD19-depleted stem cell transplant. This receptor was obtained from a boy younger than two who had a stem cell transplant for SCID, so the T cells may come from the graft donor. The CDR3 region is CASSTLGVMNTEAFF. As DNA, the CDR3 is TGTGCCAGCTCAACGCTGGGAGTGATGAACACTGAAGCTTTCTTT.